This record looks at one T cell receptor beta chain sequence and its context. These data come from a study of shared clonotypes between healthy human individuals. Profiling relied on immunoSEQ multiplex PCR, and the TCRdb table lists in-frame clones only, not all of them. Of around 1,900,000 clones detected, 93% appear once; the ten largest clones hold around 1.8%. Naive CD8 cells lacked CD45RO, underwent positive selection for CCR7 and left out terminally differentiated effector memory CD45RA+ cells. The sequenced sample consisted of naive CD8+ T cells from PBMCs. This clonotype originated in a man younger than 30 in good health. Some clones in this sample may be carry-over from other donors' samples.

CDR3 sequence: CASSLGGTSANTGELFF. CDR3 DNA sequence: TGTGCCAGCAGCTTAGGCGGGACTAGCGCGAACACCGGGGAGCTGTTTTTT. The genes are TRBV7-9 and TRBJ2-2, with TRBD2 identical over 10 bases. The CDR3 length is 17 residues. The germline V gene has CDR1 SEHNR and CDR2 FQNEAQ (reference sequence). Trimming at V came to 1 base and at J to 0 bases, leaving 2 bases not matched to a gene.